A selection of T cell receptor beta chains follows, all from one sample in a study of glioma-infiltrating T cells. One entry per CDR3 protein results from TCRdb running MiXCR on the multiplex PCR reads. The sample holds about 93,000 distinct CDR3 sequences; about 37% are singletons and the top ten take roughly two fifths. The sequenced material came from glioma tissue, nonneoplastic brain tissue, or PBMCs (not recorded which). These TCRs come from a human donor with low-grade glioma or glioblastoma, undergoing nonglioma brain surgery, or in good health (not recorded which). The CDR3 runs from the conserved cysteine through the conserved F or W. The order of the fields is clone size, J gene, D gene, V gene, CDR3 DNA, CDR3 protein. The D gene is left open where the match is weak. For some rows the clone size is stated as once, few or many, or as a class when expanded; others skip it.

abundance: many
j_gene: TRBJ1-1
d_gene: TRBD1
v_gene: TRBV29-1
CDR3nt: TGCAGCGTTCCTAAGGGGACAGGGAATACTGAAGCTTTCTTT
CDR3aa: CSVPKGTGNTEAFF

abundance: NA
j_gene: TRBJ2-7
d_gene: TRBD2
v_gene: TRBV3-1
CDR3nt: TGTGCCAGCAGCCAAGAACCGGGACTAGCGGGACCGGGGGAGCAGTACTTC
CDR3aa: CASSQEPGLAGPGEQYF

abundance: NA
j_gene: TRBJ2-1
d_gene: TRBD2
v_gene: TRBV28
CDR3nt: TGTGCCAGCAGCCCGGGCGGGACTAGCGGGGGGGCCTACAATGAGCAGTTCTTC
CDR3aa: CASSPGGTSGGAYNEQFF

abundance: many
j_gene: TRBJ2-1
d_gene: NA
v_gene: TRBV5-1
CDR3nt: TGCGCCAGCAGCTCGCAGGGCGGGGATGAGCAGTTCTTC
CDR3aa: CASSSQGGDEQFF

abundance: NA
j_gene: TRBJ2-7
d_gene: TRBD2
v_gene: TRBV6-2/TRBV6-3
CDR3nt: TGTGCCAGCAGTTACGGTCTAGCGGGAGTCTACGAGCAGTACTTC
CDR3aa: CASSYGLAGVYEQYF

abundance: many
j_gene: TRBJ2-5
d_gene: NA
v_gene: TRBV4-1
CDR3nt: TGCGCCAGCAGCCAAGCCAGGCCGGAGACCCAGTACTTC
CDR3aa: CASSQARPETQYF

abundance: many
j_gene: TRBJ2-7
d_gene: NA
v_gene: TRBV18
CDR3nt: TGTGCCAGCTCACCCTCTCCCGCAGGGACCTACGAGCAGTACTTC
CDR3aa: CASSPSPAGTYEQYF

abundance: NA
j_gene: TRBJ1-1
d_gene: NA
v_gene: TRBV20-1
CDR3nt: TGCAGTGCTAGAGATTTTGACCGTATGGGGACTGGAGCTTTCTTT
CDR3aa: CSARDFDRMGTGAFF

abundance: many
j_gene: TRBJ2-1
d_gene: NA
v_gene: TRBV19
CDR3nt: TGTGCCAGTAGTCCTCACAGACAGGTTCTCAATGAGCAGTTCTTC
CDR3aa: CASSPHRQVLNEQFF

abundance: many
j_gene: TRBJ1-1
d_gene: TRBD1
v_gene: TRBV29-1
CDR3nt: TGCAGCGCTGGGACAGGGGGCGATTACACTGAAGCTTTCTTT
CDR3aa: CSAGTGGDYTEAFF

abundance: once
j_gene: TRBJ1-2
d_gene: NA
v_gene: TRBV6-2/TRBV6-3
CDR3nt: TGTGCCAGCAGCTTTAGGGAGGGATATGGCTACACCTTC
CDR3aa: CASSFREGYGYTF

abundance: NA
j_gene: TRBJ2-4
d_gene: TRBD1
v_gene: TRBV28
CDR3nt: TGTGCCAGCAGTACTCAACGGACAGGACTTATTCAGTACTTC
CDR3aa: CASSTQRTGLIQYF

abundance: many
j_gene: TRBJ2-1
d_gene: TRBD2
v_gene: TRBV5-1
CDR3nt: TGCGCCAGCAGCTACCTGACTAGCGGGAGCCTGTCCTACAATGAGCAGTTCTTC
CDR3aa: CASSYLTSGSLSYNEQFF

abundance: many
j_gene: TRBJ2-3
d_gene: NA
v_gene: TRBV3-1
CDR3nt: TGTGCCAGCAGCCAAGATGGGGAAGATACGCAGTATTTT
CDR3aa: CASSQDGEDTQYF

abundance: many
j_gene: TRBJ2-3
d_gene: NA
v_gene: TRBV7-2
CDR3nt: TGTGCCAGCAGCTTACGTTCAGATACGCAGTATTTT
CDR3aa: CASSLRSDTQYF

abundance: once
j_gene: TRBJ2-1
d_gene: NA
v_gene: TRBV4-3
CDR3nt: TGCGCCAGCAGCCTGCGAGACTCAGCCAATGAGCAGTTCTTC
CDR3aa: CASSLRDSANEQFF

abundance: few
j_gene: TRBJ2-7
d_gene: NA
v_gene: TRBV5-4
CDR3nt: TGTGCCAGCAGCAGTCAGGGTAACCACGAGCAGTACTTC
CDR3aa: CASSSQGNHEQYF

abundance: many
j_gene: TRBJ2-2
d_gene: NA
v_gene: TRBV16
CDR3nt: TGTGCCAGCAGCCAACACAGGGTCACCGGGGAGCTGTTTTTT
CDR3aa: CASSQHRVTGELFF

abundance: many
j_gene: TRBJ2-7
d_gene: TRBD1
v_gene: TRBV29-1
CDR3nt: TGCAGCGTTGGTTGGACAGGGTACGAGCAGTACTTC
CDR3aa: CSVGWTGYEQYF

abundance: NA
j_gene: TRBJ2-1
d_gene: TRBD2
v_gene: TRBV15
CDR3nt: TGTGCCACCAGCAGAGATAGGAGCGGGATTAGTACTGAGCCTTTCTTC
CDR3aa: CATSRDRSGISTEPFF

abundance: NA
j_gene: TRBJ2-3
d_gene: TRBD1
v_gene: TRBV2
CDR3nt: TGTGCCAGCGGTCCCGGGACAGGGCAGTATTTT
CDR3aa: CASGPGTGQYF

abundance: many
j_gene: TRBJ2-5
d_gene: TRBD1
v_gene: TRBV24-1
CDR3nt: TGTGCCACCAGTGCCGTAGACAGGGACGAGACCCAGTACTTC
CDR3aa: CATSAVDRDETQYF

abundance: many
j_gene: TRBJ2-3
d_gene: TRBD1
v_gene: TRBV4-1
CDR3nt: TGCGCCAGCAGCCAAGTGGCCGGGACAGGGGGCCGGTTAACAGATACGCAGTATTTT
CDR3aa: CASSQVAGTGGRLTDTQYF

abundance: many
j_gene: TRBJ1-6
d_gene: NA
v_gene: TRBV7-2
CDR3nt: TGTGCCAGCAGCCCACAAACCGGGATTTCGGGTTCACCCCTCCACTTT
CDR3aa: CASSPQTGISGSPLHF

abundance: NA
j_gene: TRBJ2-5
d_gene: TRBD2
v_gene: TRBV30
CDR3nt: TGTGCCTGGGCAGCGGGAGTGCAAGAGACCCAGTACTTC
CDR3aa: CAWAAGVQETQYF

abundance: many
j_gene: TRBJ2-3
d_gene: TRBD2
v_gene: TRBV11-2
CDR3nt: TGTGCCAGCAGCTTAGTAGCGGGAGGACACATCACAGATACGCAGTATTTT
CDR3aa: CASSLVAGGHITDTQYF

abundance: NA
j_gene: TRBJ2-2
d_gene: NA
v_gene: TRBV9
CDR3nt: TGTGCCAGCAGCGGCCGGGACCTGGATTTCATTGACACCGGGGAGCTGTTTTTT
CDR3aa: CASSGRDLDFIDTGELFF

abundance: NA
j_gene: TRBJ1-1
d_gene: NA
v_gene: TRBV6-6
CDR3nt: TGTGCCAGCAATCACGACACTGAAGCTTTCTTT
CDR3aa: CASNHDTEAFF

abundance: many
j_gene: TRBJ1-2
d_gene: NA
v_gene: TRBV3-1
CDR3nt: TGTGCCAGCAGCCAAGGAAGCGGTGGGTACTATGGCTACACCTTC
CDR3aa: CASSQGSGGYYGYTF

abundance: many
j_gene: TRBJ2-1
d_gene: NA
v_gene: TRBV5-1
CDR3nt: TGCGCCAGCAGCTTGCTGGGGGCCTACAATGAGCAGTTCTTC
CDR3aa: CASSLLGAYNEQFF

abundance: NA
j_gene: TRBJ2-1
d_gene: NA
v_gene: TRBV7-2
CDR3nt: TGTGCCAGCAGCTCGACGGGGGGCGTCAATGAGCAGTTCTTC
CDR3aa: CASSSTGGVNEQFF

abundance: few
j_gene: TRBJ2-5
d_gene: NA
v_gene: TRBV5-6
CDR3nt: TGTGCCAGCAGCGCCGACAGGTTACAAGAGACCCAGTACTTC
CDR3aa: CASSADRLQETQYF

abundance: NA
j_gene: TRBJ2-7
d_gene: NA
v_gene: TRBV6-5
CDR3nt: TGTGCCAGCAGTTACGCTGTGCGAGGCCACGAGCAGTACTTC
CDR3aa: CASSYAVRGHEQYF

abundance: NA
j_gene: TRBJ2-3
d_gene: TRBD2
v_gene: TRBV30
CDR3nt: TGTGCCTGGAGGCTAGCGGGGAGCACAGATATGCAGTATTTT
CDR3aa: CAWRLAGSTDMQYF

abundance: NA
j_gene: TRBJ2-7
d_gene: TRBD1
v_gene: TRBV25-1
CDR3nt: TGTGACAGCAGTGAGTTCCCGGGACAGGGGAATGAGCAGTACTTC
CDR3aa: CDSSEFPGQGNEQYF

abundance: NA
j_gene: TRBJ1-1
d_gene: NA
v_gene: TRBV20-1
CDR3nt: TGCAGTGCTTCAATAACAGAGTGGAACGCTGAAGCTTTCTTT
CDR3aa: CSASITEWNAEAFF

abundance: few
j_gene: TRBJ1-3
d_gene: NA
v_gene: TRBV2
CDR3nt: TGTGCCAGCAGGAGGGCAGAAAACACCATATATTTT
CDR3aa: CASRRAENTIYF

abundance: NA
j_gene: TRBJ2-3
d_gene: NA
v_gene: TRBV6-2/TRBV6-3
CDR3nt: TGTGCCAGCAGTTATAACGCAGATACGCAGTATTTT
CDR3aa: CASSYNADTQYF

abundance: once
j_gene: TRBJ2-5
d_gene: TRBD2
v_gene: TRBV15
CDR3nt: TGTGCCACCAGCAGAGCGGGGGGGCGCCAGACCCAGTACTTC
CDR3aa: CATSRAGGRQTQYF